A single sample gave rise to the 5 T cell receptor beta chains below, sequenced in a study of CD8 T cells in ankylosing spondylitis. MiXCR, applied by TCRdb to the 5' RACE reads, yields one record per CDR3 protein. The table includes about 130,000 distinct CDR3 sequences, 6% to 8% detected once. The sequenced material came from blood, either unsorted or a sorted T cell fraction (not recorded which). These receptors originate from a female donor with ankylosing spondylitis or in good health (not recorded which).

About this clonotype: A much larger clone lies a single base off, so this may be a read error. The conserved final phenylalanine or tryptophan is absent from the CDR3, which likely points to a read error. The chain combines TRBV20-1 with TRBJ2-7, with 7 positions matching TRBD1. V lost 2 bases to trimming and J lost 3 bases; unmatched junction nucleotides: 10. The CDR3 covers 15 residues. The germline V gene encodes CDR1 DFQATT and CDR2 SNEGSKA (reference sequence). CDR3 residues: CSARNIAQGDYEQYL. The CDR3 DNA reads as TGCAGTGCTAGAAATATCGCCCAGGGGGACTACGAGCAGTACCTC.

This clonotype came up many times. V and J are TRBV9 and TRBJ2-1; TRBD1 matches 7 bases. Per germline, CDR1 SGDLS and CDR2 YYNGEE. J was trimmed by 0 bases and V by 3 bases; bases with no gene match: 3. CDR3 length: 15 amino acids. This chain's CDR3 is CASSAGQLSYNEQFF. The CDR3 bases are TGTGCCAGCAGCGCGGGACAGCTCTCCTACAATGAGCAGTTCTTC.

This clonotype showed up many times. The chain couples TRBV6-5 to TRBJ1-2; the D gene is possibly TRBD1 (6 bases). The V gene's germline CDR1 is MNHEY and CDR2 SVGAGI. The CDR3 contains 17 residues. Trimming shortened V by 2 bases and J by 3 bases, and 19 bases separated the two germline ends. The CDR3 DNA follows: TGTGCCAGCAGTTACATCGGAGGCAGGGGAGAAGACTATGGCTACACCTTC. Amino acids: CASSYIGGRGEDYGYTF.

The chain has TRBV5-1 and TRBJ2-5; D gene unclear. CDR3 length: 13 amino acids. Germline V gives CDR1 SGHRS, CDR2 YFSETQ. V lost 0 bases and J lost 5, with 8 bases in between. CDR3 residues: CASSLVVYETQYF. In DNA form, the CDR3 reads TGCGCCAGCAGCTTGGTAGTTTACGAGACCCAGTACTTC.

This clonotype was seen at least ten times. The V gene is TRBV5-1, the J gene TRBJ2-7, with D maybe TRBD1 (5 bases). V shed 0 bases and J shed 2 bases, with 15 bases lying between them. CDR1 and CDR2 (germline): SGHRS, YFSETQ. The CDR3 spans 16 residues. CDR3 sequence reads: CASSLGPDISTYEQYF. The CDR3 region has the DNA TGCGCCAGCAGCTTGGGCCCGGACATTTCCACCTACGAGCAGTACTTC.